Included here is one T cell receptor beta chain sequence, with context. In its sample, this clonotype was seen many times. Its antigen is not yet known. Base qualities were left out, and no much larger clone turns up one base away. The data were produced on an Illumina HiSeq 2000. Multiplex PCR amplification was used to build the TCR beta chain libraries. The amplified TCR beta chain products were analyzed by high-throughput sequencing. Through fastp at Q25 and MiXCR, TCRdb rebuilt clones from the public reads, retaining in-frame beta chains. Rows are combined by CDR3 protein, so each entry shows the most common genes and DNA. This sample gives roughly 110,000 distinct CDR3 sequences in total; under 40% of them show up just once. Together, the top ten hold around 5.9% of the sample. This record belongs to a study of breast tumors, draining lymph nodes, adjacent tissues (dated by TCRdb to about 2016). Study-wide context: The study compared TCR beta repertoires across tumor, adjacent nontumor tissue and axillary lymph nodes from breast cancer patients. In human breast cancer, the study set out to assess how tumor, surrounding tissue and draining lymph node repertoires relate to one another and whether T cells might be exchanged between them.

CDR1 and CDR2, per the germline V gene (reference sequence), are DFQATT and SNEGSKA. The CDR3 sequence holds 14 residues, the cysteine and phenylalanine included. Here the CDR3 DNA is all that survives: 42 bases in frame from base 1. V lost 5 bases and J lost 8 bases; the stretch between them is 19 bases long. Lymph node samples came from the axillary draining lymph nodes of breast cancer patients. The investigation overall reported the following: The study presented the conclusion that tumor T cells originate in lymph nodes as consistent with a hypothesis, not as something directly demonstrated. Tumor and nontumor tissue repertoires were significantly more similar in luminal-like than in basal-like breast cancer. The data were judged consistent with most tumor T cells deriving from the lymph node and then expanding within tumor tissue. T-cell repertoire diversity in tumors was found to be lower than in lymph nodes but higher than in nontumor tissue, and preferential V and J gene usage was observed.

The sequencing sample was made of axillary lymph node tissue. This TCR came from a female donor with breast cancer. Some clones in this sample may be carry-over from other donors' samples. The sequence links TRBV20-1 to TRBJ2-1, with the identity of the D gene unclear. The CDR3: CSAGPFRTTDEQFF. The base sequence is TGCAGTGCTGGACCGTTTCGCACAACCGATGAGCAGTTCTTC.